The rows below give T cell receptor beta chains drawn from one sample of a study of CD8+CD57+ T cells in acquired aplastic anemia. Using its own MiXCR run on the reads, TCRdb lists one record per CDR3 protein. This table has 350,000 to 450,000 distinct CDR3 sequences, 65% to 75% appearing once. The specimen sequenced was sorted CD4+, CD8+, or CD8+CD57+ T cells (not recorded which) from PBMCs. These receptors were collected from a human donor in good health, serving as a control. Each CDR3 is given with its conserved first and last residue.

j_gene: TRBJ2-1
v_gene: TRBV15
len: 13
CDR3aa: CATSSGGVNEQFF

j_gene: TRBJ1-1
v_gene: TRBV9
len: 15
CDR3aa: CASSVVVGADTEAFF

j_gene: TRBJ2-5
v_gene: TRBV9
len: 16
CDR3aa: CASSTDHRTNTEEQYF

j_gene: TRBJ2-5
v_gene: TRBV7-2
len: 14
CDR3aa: CASSQSQGAKTQYF

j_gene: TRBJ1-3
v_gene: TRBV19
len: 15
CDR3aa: CASSTQDRSGNTIYF

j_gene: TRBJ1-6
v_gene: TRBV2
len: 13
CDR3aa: CASRRDSNSPLHF

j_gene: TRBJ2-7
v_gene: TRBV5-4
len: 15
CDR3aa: CASSQDLELNYEQYF

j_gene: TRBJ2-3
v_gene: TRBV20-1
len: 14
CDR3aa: CSARDSGSDNTQYF

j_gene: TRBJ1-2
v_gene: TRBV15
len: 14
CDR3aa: CATSTGRLDYGYTF

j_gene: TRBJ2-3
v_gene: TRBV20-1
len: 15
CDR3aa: CSATSRHSSTDTQYF

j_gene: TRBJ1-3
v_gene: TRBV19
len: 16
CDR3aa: CASSTGRPGAPGSSSF

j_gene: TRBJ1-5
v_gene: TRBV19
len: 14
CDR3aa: CASSMNGRDQPQHF

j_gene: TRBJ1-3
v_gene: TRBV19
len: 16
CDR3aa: CASTRGPRGSGNTIYF

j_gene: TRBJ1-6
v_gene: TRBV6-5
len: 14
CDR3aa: CASSRQVYNSPLHF

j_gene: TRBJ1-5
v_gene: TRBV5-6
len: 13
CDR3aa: CASSYQGSEPQHF

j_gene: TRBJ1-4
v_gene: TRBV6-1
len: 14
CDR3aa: CASSYPGPNEKLFF

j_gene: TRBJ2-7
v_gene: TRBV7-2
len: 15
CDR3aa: CASSSGLAGGLEQYF

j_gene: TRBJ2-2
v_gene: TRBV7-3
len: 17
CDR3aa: CASSQSLAGYHTGELFF

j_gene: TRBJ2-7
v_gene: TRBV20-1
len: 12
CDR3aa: CSARAGTSEKYF

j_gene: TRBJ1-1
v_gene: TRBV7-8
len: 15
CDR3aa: CASSLALTKQFFGFF

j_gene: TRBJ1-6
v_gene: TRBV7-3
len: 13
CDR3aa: CASSLGDRGVHHF

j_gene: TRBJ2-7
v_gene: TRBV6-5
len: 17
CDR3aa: CASSLFSAGEKRYEQYF

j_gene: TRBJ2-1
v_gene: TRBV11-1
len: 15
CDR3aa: CASSPRTSGGVEQFF

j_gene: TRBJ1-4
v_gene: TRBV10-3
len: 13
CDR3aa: CAISEFTRETLFF

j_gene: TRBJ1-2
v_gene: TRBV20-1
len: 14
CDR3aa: CSARGGRGEDGYTF

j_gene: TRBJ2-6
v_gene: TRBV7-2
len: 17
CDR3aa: CASGTSGGLGEAQFLTF

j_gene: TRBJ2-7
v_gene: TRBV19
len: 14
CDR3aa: CASSGRQVIYEQYF

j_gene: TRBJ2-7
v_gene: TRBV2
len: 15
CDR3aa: CASSDGQGATQYFGF

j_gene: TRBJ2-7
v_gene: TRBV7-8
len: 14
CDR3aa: CASSSPGQFDGQYF

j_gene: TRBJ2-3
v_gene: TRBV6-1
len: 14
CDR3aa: CASKKQTPTDTQYF

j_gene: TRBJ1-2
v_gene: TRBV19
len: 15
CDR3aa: CASSSAGTGTDGYTF

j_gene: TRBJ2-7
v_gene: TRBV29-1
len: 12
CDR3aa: CSVGVQGREQYF

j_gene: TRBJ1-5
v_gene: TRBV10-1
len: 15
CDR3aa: CASSAPGWDEPAQHF

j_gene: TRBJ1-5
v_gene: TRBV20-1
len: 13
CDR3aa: CSAVTGGNQPQHF

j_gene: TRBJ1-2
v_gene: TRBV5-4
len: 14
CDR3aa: CASSLEAQSYGYTF

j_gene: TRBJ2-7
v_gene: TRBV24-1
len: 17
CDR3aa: CATSDPPGTGKGYEQYF

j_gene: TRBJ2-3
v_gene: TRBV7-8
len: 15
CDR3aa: CASRPRANGENTEYF